Listed here are 29 T cell receptor beta chains from one sample, sequenced in a study of T cell changes during pregnancy in multiple sclerosis. Method: immunoSEQ multiplex PCR; TCRdb's copy keeps in-frame clones and lacks some. The sample includes 60,000 or so clones, over 75% of them seen just once. Sequencing was performed on peripheral blood, taken before pregnancy. The receptors here all came from a female donor with multiple sclerosis, enrolled in a pregnancy study.

The chain combines TRBV6-5 with TRBJ2-5; 7 bases map to TRBD2. Trimming took 2 bases from V and 5 from J; bases not matched to a gene: 8. This CDR3 is 15 amino acids long. Germline V gene sequence: CDR1 MNHEY, CDR2 SVGAGI. The CDR3 DNA sequence: TGTGCCAGCAGTTACCGCAATAGCGGGTGGGAGACCCAGTACTTC. Translating gives CASSYRNSGWETQYF.

This clone is a singleton in its sample. The chain's CDR3 is CASSPSRGVRQFF. CDR3 nucleotides: TGTGCCAGCAGCCCGAGTAGGGGCGTACGGCAGTTCTTC. The chain links TRBV7-2 to TRBJ2-1; a possible D gene is TRBD1 (5 bases). The CDR3 extends over 13 amino acids. CDR1 is SGHTA, CDR2 FQGNSA, per germline. V was shortened by 5 bases and J by 12 bases, with 17 bases between the two germline ends.

The chain recombines TRBV9 with TRBJ1-6; possibly TRBD1 for D (6 bases). The V gene lost 4 bases and the J gene lost 14 bases, with 13 bases spanning the gap. This CDR3 has 12 amino acids. CDR1 and CDR2 (germline): SGDLS, YYNGEE. This CDR3 is CASSRTEGALHF. In DNA form, the CDR3 reads TGTGCCAGCAGCCGGACAGAAGGAGCCCTCCACTTT. The full variable domain, rest sourced from reference TRBV9 and TRBJ1-6, is DSGVTQTPKHLITATGQRVTLRCSPRSGDLSVYWYQQSLDQGLQFLIQYYNGEERAKGNILERFSAQQFPDLHSELNLSSLELGDSALYFCASSRTEGALHFGNGTRLTVT.

For this clone: One end of the junction does not line up with germline, which may come from a read error. The CDR3 DNA reads as TGTGCCAGCAGCGCCCCGGGACTCCCACTTTTT. Translation gives CASSAPGLPLF. This rearrangement joins TRBV9 to TRBJ2-2, with D perhaps TRBD2 (6 bases). The germline V gene encodes CDR1 SGDLS and CDR2 YYNGEE. The length of the CDR3 is 11 residues.

The chain employs TRBV28 and TRBJ2-7; possible D gene TRBD2, 8 bases. V lost 4 bases and J lost 6, with 19 bases in between. This CDR3 has 15 amino acids. Germline V gene sequence: CDR1 MDHEN, CDR2 SYDVKM. CDR3 loop: CASSSRGGQKAEQYF. The CDR3 bases are TGTGCCAGCAGTTCACGGGGGGGACAGAAGGCCGAGCAGTACTTC.

This clone was detected a few times. V gene TRBV5-6 combines with J gene TRBJ1-2; 7 bases line up with TRBD1. V shed 4 bases, J shed 4 bases, and the junction held 7 bases outside the gene matches. There are 14 residues in the CDR3. CDR1 SGHDT and CDR2 YYEEEE come from the germline V gene. The CDR3 bases are TGTGCCAGCAGCCGTACCCGGGACAGCTATGGCTACACCTTC. It encodes CASSRTRDSYGYTF.

The chain uses TRBV7-3 and TRBJ2-5, with TRBD2 identical over 11 bases. Germline V gene lookup returns CDR1 SGHTA and CDR2 FQGTGA. The CDR3 length is 16 residues. The V segment lost 4 bases and the J segment 7 bases; nucleotides outside the gene matches: 11. The CDR3 protein is CASSSEPLAGGGTQYF. DNA of the CDR3: TGTGCCAGCAGCTCGGAACCTCTAGCGGGGGGCGGGACCCAGTACTTC. The variable domain in full, with the rest retrieved from reference TRBV7-3 and TRBJ2-5, is GAGVSQTPSNKVTEKGKYVELRCDPISGHTALYWYRQSLGQGPEFLIYFQGTGAADDSGLPNDRFFAVRPEGSVSTLKIQRTERGDSAVYLCASSSEPLAGGGTQYFGPGTRLLVL.

The CDR3 spells CATSREKTGSYEQYF. CDR3 coding DNA: TGTGCCACCAGCAGAGAAAAGACAGGGTCCTACGAGCAGTACTTC. The V call is TRBV15, the J call TRBJ2-7; TRBD1 aligns across 7 bases. The V gene end was trimmed by 0 bases and the J gene end by 1 base; junction bases not matched to a gene: 3. The CDR3 runs 15 residues. Germline-derived CDR1 and CDR2 are LNHNV and YYDKDF (reference sequence).

The gene calls are TRBV5-1 and TRBJ1-4; 7 nucleotides align to TRBD1. The CDR3 runs to 15 residues. V was clipped by 4 bases and J by 3 bases; unmatched bases: 6. Per the germline V gene, CDR1 is SGHRS and CDR2 is YFSETQ. The CDR3 sequence: CASSPVGGSNEKLFF. The CDR3 coding sequence is TGCGCCAGCAGCCCCGTAGGGGGCTCTAATGAAAAACTGTTTTTT.

The genes are TRBV7-2 and TRBJ2-5, with TRBD2 matching 10 bases. The length of the CDR3 is 17 residues. The germline gives CDR1 SGHTA, CDR2 FQGNSA. V lost 4 bases and J lost 5; bases outside the gene matches: 13. For the CDR3, the DNA is TGTGCCAGCAGCTATTTTAGCGGGGGGAAGCTACGGGAGACCCAGTACTTC. As protein: CASSYFSGGKLRETQYF.

This chain connects TRBV5-6 to TRBJ1-2, with TRBD1 matching 7 bases. After removal of 7 bases from V and 9 bases from J, the junction contained 15 bases not matched to a gene. CDR1 is SGHDT and CDR2 is YYEEEE in the germline V gene. This CDR3 is 14 amino acids long. CDR3 sequence (DNA): TGTGCCAGCCGCGGAATGGGCGAGGGGGCAAGCTACACCTTC. Encoded protein: CASRGMGEGASYTF.

The chain recombines TRBV2 with TRBJ1-5; 7 nucleotides line up with TRBD1. The CDR3 consists of 13 residues. Losses at the gene ends were 6 bases for V and 7 bases for J; bases not matched to a gene: 6. Per germline, CDR1 SNHLY and CDR2 FYNNEI. The CDR3 protein is CASRGDSGQPQHF. The CDR3 DNA sequence: TGTGCCAGCAGGGGGGACAGCGGCCAGCCCCAGCATTTT.

The V call is TRBV6-5, the J call TRBJ1-2; 8 positions match TRBD1. V lost 7 bases, J lost 4 bases, and 11 bases stayed unmatched. Germline CDR1 is MNHEY and CDR2 is SVGAGI. This CDR3 region has 15 residues. CDR3 sequence (DNA): TGTGCCAGCAAACCTTACAGGGGGAGCGTCTATGGCTACACCTTC. It specifies CASKPYRGSVYGYTF.

The rearrangement uses TRBV7-2 and TRBJ1-6, with a weak D call TRBD1 (5 bases). V was shortened by 5 bases and J by 7 bases, with 15 bases between the two germline ends. The CDR3 contains 15 residues. Germline lookup yields CDR1 SGHTA and CDR2 FQGNSA. For the CDR3, the DNA is TGTGCCAGCAGCCCGTCTTGGGGCGAAAATTCACCCCTCCACTTT. The encoded protein is CASSPSWGENSPLHF.

The rearrangement links TRBV6-5 to TRBJ1-4, with a possible D match to TRBD1 (6 bases). The ends were cut back, 0 bases at V and 2 bases at J, with 10 bases in the middle. Per germline, CDR1 MNHEY and CDR2 SVGAGI. The CDR3 has 16 residues. This CDR3 reads CASSYSRGKTNEKLFF. The CDR3 DNA sequence: TGTGCCAGCAGTTACTCTAGGGGGAAGACTAATGAAAAACTGTTTTTT.

V usage is TRBV11-2 and J usage is TRBJ1-2, with 9 bases that match TRBD1. The trim removed 8 bases at V and 6 bases at J, leaving 7 bases unmatched. The CDR3 runs to 13 residues. Germline V gene lookup returns CDR1 SGHAT and CDR2 FQNNGV. The CDR3 coding sequence is TGTGCCAGCGGCCTGACAGGGGGTCATGGCTACACCTTC. It encodes CASGLTGGHGYTF.

The V gene is TRBV19, the J gene TRBJ2-7; TRBD2 might be the D (5 bases). The CDR3 is made up of 14 amino acids. Trimming shortened V by 6 bases and J by 5 bases, and 17 bases separated the two germline ends. From germline, CDR1 is LNHDA and CDR2 SQIVND (reference sequence). CDR3 amino acids: CASSPLRTRDEQYF. Here the CDR3 DNA reads TGTGCCAGTAGCCCCCTAAGGACGAGGGACGAGCAGTACTTC. The whole variable domain, remainder taken from reference TRBV19 and TRBJ2-7, is DGGITQSPKYLFRKEGQNVTLSCEQNLNHDAMYWYRQDPGQGLRLIYYSQIVNDFQKGDIAEGYSVSREKKESFPLTVTSAQKNPTAFYLCASSPLRTRDEQYFGPGTRLTVT.

The CDR3: CASSPRTGDSPLHF. For the CDR3, the DNA is TGTGCCAGCTCACCACGGACAGGGGATTCACCCCTCCACTTT. V usage is TRBV18 and J usage is TRBJ1-6; 9 bases are a match to TRBD1. This CDR3 spans 14 amino acids. Germline CDR1 and CDR2: KGHSH and LQKENI. Germline trimming cut 1 base from V and 8 bases from J; bases unmatched to any gene: 0.

The V gene is TRBV30, the J gene TRBJ2-2, with D perhaps matching TRBD2 (5 bases). Germline lookup yields CDR1 GTSNPN and CDR2 SVGIG (reference sequence). Deletions cut 2 bases from V and 6 bases from J, with 10 bases between. This CDR3 comprises 13 residues. CDR3 region: CAWSLTGAGELFF. CDR3 DNA sequence: TGTGCCTGGAGTCTGACCGGGGCCGGGGAGCTGTTTTTT. Based on the CDR3 plus reference TRBV30 and TRBJ2-2, the full variable domain is SQTIHQWPATLVQPVGSPLSLECTVEGTSNPNLYWYRQAAGRGLQLLFYSVGIGQISSEVPQNLSASRPQDRQFILSSKKLLLSDSGFYLCAWSLTGAGELFFGEGSRLTVL.

V gene TRBV7-2 combines with J gene TRBJ2-7, with TRBD2 matching over 12 bases. J lost 2 bases, V lost 4 bases, and 6 bases had no gene match. This CDR3 is built from 16 residues. Germline CDR1 reads SGHTA; CDR2 reads FQGNSA. CDR3 amino acids: CASSYGLAGLAYEQYF. CDR3 nucleotide sequence: TGTGCCAGCAGCTACGGACTAGCGGGGCTGGCCTACGAGCAGTACTTC.

V and J are TRBV7-2 and TRBJ2-3, with 11 bases lining up with TRBD2. This CDR3 spans 15 amino acids. Germline trimming cut 8 bases from V and 2 bases from J; bases unmatched to any gene: 6. Per the germline V gene, CDR1 is SGHTA and CDR2 is FQGNSA. CDR3: CASYRLAGNTDTQYF. The CDR3 DNA follows: TGTGCCAGCTACCGACTAGCGGGGAACACAGATACGCAGTATTTT.

The chain is built from TRBV5-1 and TRBJ2-7, with D possibly TRBD2 on 6 matching bases. Germline CDR1 and CDR2: SGHRS and YFSETQ. This CDR3 comprises 13 residues. V lost 0 bases and J 10 bases, leaving 14 bases between the germline ends. The CDR3 reads CASSLGFGDFQYF. The CDR3 DNA sequence: TGCGCCAGCAGCTTGGGGTTCGGGGACTTTCAGTACTTC. Supplemented by reference TRBV5-1 and TRBJ2-7, the full variable domain reads KAGVTQTPRYLIKTRGQQVTLSCSPISGHRSVSWYQQTPGQGLQFLFEYFSETQRNKGNFPGRFSGRQFSNSRSEMNVSTLELGDSALYLCASSLGFGDFQYFGPGTRLTVT.

The chain recombines TRBV6-6 with TRBJ1-1, with 8 bases that match TRBD1. There are 15 residues in the CDR3. Germline loops: CDR1 MNHNY, CDR2 SVGAGI (reference sequence). J lost 1 base, V lost 2 bases, and 3 bases had no gene match. The CDR3 bases are TGTGCCAGCAGTTACGGGACAGGCACGAACACTGAAGCTTTCTTT. Translated, it gives CASSYGTGTNTEAFF.

This clone appeared once. V and J are TRBV30 and TRBJ2-5; 10 bases match TRBD2. Germline loops: CDR1 GTSNPN, CDR2 SVGIG (reference sequence). The CDR3 runs to 15 residues. V dropped 0 bases and J dropped 0; count of bases not matched to a gene: 1. Here the CDR3 DNA reads TGTGCCTGGAGTGTTAGCGGGGGGAACCAAGAGACCCAGTACTTC. It translates to CAWSVSGGNQETQYF.

J is TRBJ1-4 and V is TRBV9; 9 nucleotides line up with TRBD1. The V segment lost 4 bases and the J segment 5 bases; nucleotides outside the gene matches: 6. Germline V gene sequence: CDR1 SGDLS, CDR2 YYNGEE. The CDR3 has 15 amino acids. The DNA for the CDR3 is TGTGCCAGCAGCCGTTCGGGGACAGGGAATGAAAAACTGTTTTTT. Amino acids: CASSRSGTGNEKLFF. Full variable domain (outside the CDR3, taken from reference TRBV9 and TRBJ1-4): DSGVTQTPKHLITATGQRVTLRCSPRSGDLSVYWYQQSLDQGLQFLIQYYNGEERAKGNILERFSAQQFPDLHSELNLSSLELGDSALYFCASSRSGTGNEKLFFGSGTQLSVL.

Comments on this clone: Within the sample, other DNA sequences also encode this same CDR3. The chain joins TRBV6-4 to TRBJ2-3, with 7 bases lining up with TRBD1. Trimming at V came to 0 bases and at J to 0 bases, leaving 3 bases not matched to a gene. Germline V lookup: CDR1 MRHNA, CDR2 SNTAGT. CDR3 length: 16 amino acids. The CDR3, as DNA: TGTGCCAGCAGTGACTCAGCAGGGGGAAGCACAGATACGCAGTATTTT. Residues: CASSDSAGGSTDTQYF.

The chain employs TRBV7-9 and TRBJ2-5; D uncertain. V lost 3 bases to trimming and J lost 5 bases, with 7 bases between them. Germline lookup yields CDR1 SEHNR and CDR2 FQNEAQ (reference sequence). The CDR3 consists of 12 residues. CDR3 sequence: CASSFVSETQYF. The CDR3 nucleotides are TGTGCCAGCAGCTTTGTGAGCGAGACCCAGTACTTC.

The V call is TRBV13, the J call TRBJ2-7, with a tentative D call TRBD2 (6 bases). V lost 6 bases and J 0 bases, leaving 21 bases between the germline ends. CDR1 and CDR2 (germline): PRHDT, FYEKMQ (reference sequence). The CDR3 sequence is 17 residues long. The CDR3 DNA follows: TGTGCCAGCAGTTTAAGGTGGGGGGAAAGGAGCTCCTACGAGCAGTACTTC. Encoded protein: CASSLRWGERSSYEQYF.

For the CDR3, the DNA is TGTGCCAGCAGCTATCGGGACAGGGCGGCCTATGGCTACACCTTC. This translates into CASSYRDRAAYGYTF. The rearrangement joins TRBV5-6 to TRBJ1-2; 9 bases match TRBD1. CDR3 length equals 15 residues. The V segment lost 3 bases and the J segment 4 bases; nucleotides outside the gene matches: 7. Germline V lookup: CDR1 SGHDT, CDR2 YYEEEE.